This T cell receptor beta chain was captured by sequencing in a study of cytomegalovirus exposure and HLA in healthy donors. CDR1 is ENHRY, CDR2 SYGVKD, per germline. The CDR3 length is 18 residues. The junction had 14 bases not matched to a gene; V was cut back by 0 bases and J by 5 bases. About this clone: The antigen is undetermined.

Donors counted as nominally healthy when sampled, yet unrecorded immune exposures were likely. The PCR contained 60 Vbeta and 13 Jbeta primers. Clones were sequenced by immunoSEQ multiplex PCR, and TCRdb holds only the in-frame ones, with some missing. The sample consists of over 150,000 clones, approximately 76% of them appearing once. Regarding the study as a whole: Later analysis placed DRB1 highest and HLA-C lowest in TCR association rates, which differed by HLA locus. Researchers counted around 160 TCR beta chains as cytomegalovirus-associated. In an earlier analysis, about 87% or about 30%: the productive usage of most TCR beta V segments.

The V and J genes are TRBV10-3 and TRBJ1-1; TRBD1 matches at 8 bases. This receptor was identified in a man aged 55-75 years in good health and CMV-seronegative. The sequencing input was PBMCs. CDR3: CAISESNRGLGYRTEAFF. The CDR3 bases are TGTGCCATCAGTGAGTCTAACAGGGGGTTAGGATATAGAACTGAAGCTTTCTTT.